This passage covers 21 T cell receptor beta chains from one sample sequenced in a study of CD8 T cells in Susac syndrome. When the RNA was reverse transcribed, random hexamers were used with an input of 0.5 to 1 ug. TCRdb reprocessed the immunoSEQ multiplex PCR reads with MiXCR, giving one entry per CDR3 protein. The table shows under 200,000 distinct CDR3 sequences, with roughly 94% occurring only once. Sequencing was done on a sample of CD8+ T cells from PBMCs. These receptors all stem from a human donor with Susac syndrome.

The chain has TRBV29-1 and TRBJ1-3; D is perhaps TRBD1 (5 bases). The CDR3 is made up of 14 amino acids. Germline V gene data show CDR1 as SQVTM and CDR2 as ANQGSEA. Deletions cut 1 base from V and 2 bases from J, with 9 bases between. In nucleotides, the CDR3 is TGCAGCGTTGAAGGCAGGGAGGCTGGAAACACCATATATTTT. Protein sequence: CSVEGREAGNTIYF.

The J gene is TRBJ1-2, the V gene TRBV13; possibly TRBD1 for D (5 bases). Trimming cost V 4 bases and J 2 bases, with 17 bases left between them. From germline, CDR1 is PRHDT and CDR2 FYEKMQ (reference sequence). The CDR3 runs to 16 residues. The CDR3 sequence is CASSSLSLAGNYGYTF. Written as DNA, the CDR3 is TGTGCCAGCAGCTCCCTCTCCTTGGCAGGGAACTATGGCTACACCTTC.

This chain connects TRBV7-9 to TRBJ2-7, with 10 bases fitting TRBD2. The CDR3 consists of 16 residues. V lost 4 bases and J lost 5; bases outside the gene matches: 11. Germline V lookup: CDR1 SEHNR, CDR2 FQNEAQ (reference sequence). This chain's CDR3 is CASSSTLAGRLDEQYF. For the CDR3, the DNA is TGTGCCAGCAGCTCTACACTAGCGGGAAGGCTCGACGAGCAGTACTTC.

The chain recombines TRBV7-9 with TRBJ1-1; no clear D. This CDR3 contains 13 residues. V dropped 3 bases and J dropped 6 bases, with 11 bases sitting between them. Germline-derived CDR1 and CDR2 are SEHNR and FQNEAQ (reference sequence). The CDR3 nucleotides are TGTGCCAGCAGCTTTATCCGCGTCCCTGAAGCTTTCTTT. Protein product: CASSFIRVPEAFF.

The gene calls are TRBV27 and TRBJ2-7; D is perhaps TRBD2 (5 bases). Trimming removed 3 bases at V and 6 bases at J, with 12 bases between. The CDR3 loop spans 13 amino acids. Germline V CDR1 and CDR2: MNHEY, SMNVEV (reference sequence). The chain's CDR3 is CASSFFGGSEQYF. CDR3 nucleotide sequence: TGTGCCAGCAGTTTCTTCGGTGGGAGCGAGCAGTACTTC.

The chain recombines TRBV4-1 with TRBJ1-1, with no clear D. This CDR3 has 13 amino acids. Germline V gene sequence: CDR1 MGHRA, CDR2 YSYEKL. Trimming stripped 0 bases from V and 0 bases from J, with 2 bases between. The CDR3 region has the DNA TGCGCCAGCAGCCAAGAGTTGAACACTGAAGCTTTCTTT. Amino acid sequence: CASSQELNTEAFF.

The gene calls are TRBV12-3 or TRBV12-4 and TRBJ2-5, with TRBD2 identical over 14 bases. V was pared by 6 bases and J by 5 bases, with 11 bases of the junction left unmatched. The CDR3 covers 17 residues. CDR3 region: CASRRTTSGRERETQYF. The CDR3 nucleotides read TGTGCCAGCAGACGGACGACTAGCGGGAGGGAAAGGGAGACCCAGTACTTC.

The CDR3 DNA sequence: TGTGCCAGCAGTTTTGGTGACAGGGATGATGAAAAACTGTTTTTT. Translation gives CASSFGDRDDEKLFF. The chain recombines TRBV12-3 or TRBV12-4 with TRBJ1-4; 7 bases agree with TRBD1. CDR3 length: 15 residues. V gave up 3 bases and J gave up 6 bases; unmatched junction bases: 7.

The CDR3 nucleotides read TGTGCCAGCAGCTTAGGCGGTACGGGAGAGACCCAGTACTTC. This sequence encodes CASSLGGTGETQYF. The chain couples TRBV7-8 to TRBJ2-5, with D unresolved. Trimming removed 1 base at V and 4 bases at J, with 10 bases between. The germline V gene encodes CDR1 SGHVS and CDR2 FQNEAQ. The CDR3 has 14 amino acids. Using reference TRBV7-8 and TRBJ2-5 for the parts outside the CDR3, the full variable domain is GAGVSQSPRYKVAKRGQDVALRCDPISGHVSLFWYQQALGQGPEFLTYFQNEAQLDKSGLPSDRFFAERPEGSVSTLKIQRTQQEDSAVYLCASSLGGTGETQYFGPGTRLLVL.

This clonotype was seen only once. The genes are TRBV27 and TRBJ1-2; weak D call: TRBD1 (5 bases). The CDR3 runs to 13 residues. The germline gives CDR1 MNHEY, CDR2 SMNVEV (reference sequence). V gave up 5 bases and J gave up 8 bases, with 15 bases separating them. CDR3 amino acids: CASSPRGAGGYTF. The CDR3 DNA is TGTGCCAGCAGTCCCCGAGGGGCCGGGGGCTACACCTTC.

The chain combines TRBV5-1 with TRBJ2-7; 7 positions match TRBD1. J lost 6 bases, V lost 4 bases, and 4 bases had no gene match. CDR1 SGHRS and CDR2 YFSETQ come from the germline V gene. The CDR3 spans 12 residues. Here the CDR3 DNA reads TGCGCCAGCAGCAGGGGACAGAGCGAGCAGTACTTC. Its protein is CASSRGQSEQYF. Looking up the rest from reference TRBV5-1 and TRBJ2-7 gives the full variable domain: KAGVTQTPRYLIKTRGQQVTLSCSPISGHRSVSWYQQTPGQGLQFLFEYFSETQRNKGNFPGRFSGRQFSNSRSEMNVSTLELGDSALYLCASSRGQSEQYFGPGTRLTVT.

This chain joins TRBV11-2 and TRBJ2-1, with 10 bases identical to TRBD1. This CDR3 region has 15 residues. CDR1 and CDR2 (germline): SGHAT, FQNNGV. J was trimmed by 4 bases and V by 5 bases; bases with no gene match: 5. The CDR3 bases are TGTGCCAGCAGCCCCTGGACAGGGGGGTACAATGAGCAGTTCTTC. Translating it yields CASSPWTGGYNEQFF.

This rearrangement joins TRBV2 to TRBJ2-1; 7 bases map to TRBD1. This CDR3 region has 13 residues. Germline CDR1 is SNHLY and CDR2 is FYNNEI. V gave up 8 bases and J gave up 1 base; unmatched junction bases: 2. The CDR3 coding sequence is TGTGCCAGCGGGGGACAGTCCTACAATGAGCAGTTCTTC. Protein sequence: CASGGQSYNEQFF.

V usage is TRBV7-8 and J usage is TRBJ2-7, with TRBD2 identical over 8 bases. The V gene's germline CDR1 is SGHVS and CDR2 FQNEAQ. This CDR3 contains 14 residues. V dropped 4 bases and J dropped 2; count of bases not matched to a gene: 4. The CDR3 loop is CASSSTGLAYEQYF. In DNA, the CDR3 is TGTGCCAGCAGCTCGACGGGACTAGCCTACGAGCAGTACTTC. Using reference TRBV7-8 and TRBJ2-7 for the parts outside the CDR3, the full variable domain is GAGVSQSPRYKVAKRGQDVALRCDPISGHVSLFWYQQALGQGPEFLTYFQNEAQLDKSGLPSDRFFAERPEGSVSTLKIQRTQQEDSAVYLCASSSTGLAYEQYFGPGTRLTVT.

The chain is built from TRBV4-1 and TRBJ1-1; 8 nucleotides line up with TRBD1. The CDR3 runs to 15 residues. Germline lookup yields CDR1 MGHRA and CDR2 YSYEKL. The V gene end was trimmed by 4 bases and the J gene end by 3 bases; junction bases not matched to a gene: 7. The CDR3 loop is CASSLRQGWDTEAFF. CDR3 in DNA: TGCGCCAGCAGCCTTCGACAGGGGTGGGACACTGAAGCTTTCTTT.

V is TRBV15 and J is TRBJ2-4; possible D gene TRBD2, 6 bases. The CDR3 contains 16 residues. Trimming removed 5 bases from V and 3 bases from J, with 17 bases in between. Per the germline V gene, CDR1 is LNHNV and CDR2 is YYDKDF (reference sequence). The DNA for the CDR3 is TGTGCCACCAGCGGGGGGATGGTGGGGTTCAAAAACATTCAGTACTTC. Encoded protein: CATSGGMVGFKNIQYF.

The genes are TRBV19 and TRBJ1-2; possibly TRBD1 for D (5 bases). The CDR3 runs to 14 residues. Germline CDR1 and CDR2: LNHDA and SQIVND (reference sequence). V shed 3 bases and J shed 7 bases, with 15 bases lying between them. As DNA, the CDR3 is TGTGCCAGTAGTATCTATGAAGGGGCCGGTGGCTACACCTTC. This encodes CASSIYEGAGGYTF. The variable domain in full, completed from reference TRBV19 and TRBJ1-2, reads DGGITQSPKYLFRKEGQNVTLSCEQNLNHDAMYWYRQDPGQGLRLIYYSQIVNDFQKGDIAEGYSVSREKKESFPLTVTSAQKNPTAFYLCASSIYEGAGGYTFGSGTRLTVV.

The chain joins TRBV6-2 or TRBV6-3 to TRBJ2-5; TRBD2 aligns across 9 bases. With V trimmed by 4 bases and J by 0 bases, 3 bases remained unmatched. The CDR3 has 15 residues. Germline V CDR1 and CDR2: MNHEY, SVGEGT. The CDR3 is CASSSQRGDQETQYF. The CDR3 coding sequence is TGTGCCAGCAGTTCTCAGCGGGGGGACCAAGAGACCCAGTACTTC.

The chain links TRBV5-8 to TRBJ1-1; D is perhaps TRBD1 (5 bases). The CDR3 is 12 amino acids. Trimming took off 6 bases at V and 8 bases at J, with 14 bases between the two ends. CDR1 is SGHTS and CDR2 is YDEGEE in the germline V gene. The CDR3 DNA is TGTGCCAGCACCCGGGACGAAATAGAAGCTTTCTTT. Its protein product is CASTRDEIEAFF.

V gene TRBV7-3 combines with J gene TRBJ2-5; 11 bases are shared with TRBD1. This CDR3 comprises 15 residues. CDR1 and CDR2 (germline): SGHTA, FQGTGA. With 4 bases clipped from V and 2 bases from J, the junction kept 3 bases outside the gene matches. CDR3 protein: CASSSGQGAQETQYF. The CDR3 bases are TGTGCCAGCAGCTCCGGACAGGGGGCACAAGAGACCCAGTACTTC. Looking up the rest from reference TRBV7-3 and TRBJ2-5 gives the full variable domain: GAGVSQTPSNKVTEKGKYVELRCDPISGHTALYWYRQSLGQGPEFLIYFQGTGAADDSGLPNDRFFAVRPEGSVSTLKIQRTERGDSAVYLCASSSGQGAQETQYFGPGTRLLVL.

The CDR3 DNA follows: TGCGCCAGCAGCCAAGGGGGTCACCCTTCCTACGAGCAGTACTTC. This sequence encodes CASSQGGHPSYEQYF. V and J are TRBV4-1 and TRBJ2-7; D uncertain. Trimming stripped 1 base from V and 1 base from J, with 11 bases between. The germline V gene has CDR1 MGHRA and CDR2 YSYEKL. CDR3 size: 15 residues.